Following are 10 T cell receptor beta chains from one sample sequenced in a study of CD8 T cells in Susac syndrome. Reverse transcription of roughly 0.5 to 1 ug RNA was performed with random hexamers. Each CDR3 protein gets one entry after TCRdb re-called the immunoSEQ multiplex PCR reads with MiXCR. The data contain around 53,000 distinct CDR3 sequences, around 93% of them singletons. The source material was CD8+ T cells from PBMCs. The receptors stem from a human donor with Susac syndrome.

J is TRBJ1-1 and V is TRBV4-3; D is ambiguous. Germline CDR1 and CDR2: LGHNA and YSLEER. This CDR3 is 15 amino acids long. Trimming removed 0 bases from V and 0 bases from J, with 8 bases in between. Here the CDR3 reads CASSQDTALNTEAFF. DNA for the CDR3: TGCGCCAGCAGCCAAGATACAGCCCTGAACACTGAAGCTTTCTTT.

The chain links TRBV4-1 to TRBJ2-2; D is ambiguous. Germline V lookup: CDR1 MGHRA, CDR2 YSYEKL. This CDR3 has 15 amino acids. Deletions cut 4 bases from V and 0 bases from J, with 9 bases between. This CDR3 is CASSRVVPNTGELFF. For the CDR3, the DNA is TGCGCCAGCAGCCGAGTGGTTCCGAACACCGGGGAGCTGTTTTTT.

The CDR3 DNA is TGCGCCAGCAGCCAAGAGCGGACTAGCGTATACGAGCAGTACTTC. Residues: CASSQERTSVYEQYF. The chain is built from TRBV4-3 and TRBJ2-7; TRBD2 matches at 9 bases. V was clipped by 0 bases and J by 4 bases; unmatched bases: 4. Per the germline V gene, CDR1 is LGHNA and CDR2 is YSLEER. The CDR3 is made up of 15 amino acids.

V gene TRBV13 combines with J gene TRBJ2-1; D is unclear. The ends were cut back, 5 bases at V and 3 bases at J, with 11 bases in the middle. Germline values: CDR1 PRHDT, CDR2 FYEKMQ (reference sequence). This CDR3 region has 14 residues. CDR3 sequence: CASSISEVYNEQFF. The CDR3 bases are TGTGCCAGCAGCATAAGCGAAGTCTACAATGAGCAGTTCTTC.

The V and J genes are TRBV7-2 and TRBJ2-5; no reliable D call. This CDR3 contains 14 residues. V lost 5 bases to trimming and J lost 1 base, with 11 bases between them. The germline CDR1 and CDR2 sequences are SGHTA and FQGNSA. The CDR3 nucleotides read TGTGCCAGCAGCCTGAGGAACACCCAAGAGACCCAGTACTTC. Translated, it gives CASSLRNTQETQYF.

The CDR3 reads CASSLSTASNTGELFF. The CDR3 DNA reads TGTGCCAGCAGTCTCTCGACGGCGTCGAACACCGGGGAGCTGTTTTTT. The V gene is TRBV12-3 or TRBV12-4, the J gene TRBJ2-2; no definite D call. CDR3 length: 16 amino acids. V was trimmed by 5 bases and J by 0 bases, leaving 13 bases between them.

This rearrangement joins TRBV18 to TRBJ2-2; D tentatively fits TRBD1 or TRBD2 (5 bases each). Trimming stripped 3 bases from V and 7 bases from J, with 18 bases between. CDR3 length equals 16 residues. CDR1 is KGHSH, CDR2 LQKENI, per germline. CDR3: CASSPTDRDRSGELFF. DNA for the CDR3: TGTGCCAGCTCACCGACGGACCGGGACCGAAGCGGGGAGCTGTTTTTT.

CDR3 bases: TGTGCCAGCAGCTTAGGTGCGGGACTACACAATGAGCAGTTCTTC. Encoded protein: CASSLGAGLHNEQFF. This chain connects TRBV7-9 to TRBJ2-1; 7 bases align to TRBD2. The CDR3 is 15 amino acids. The germline V gene encodes CDR1 SEHNR and CDR2 FQNEAQ (reference sequence). Trimming removed 1 base from V and 5 bases from J; junction bases left unmatched: 5. Together with reference TRBV7-9 and TRBJ2-1, the CDR3 gives the full variable domain: DTGVSQNPRHKITKRGQNVTFRCDPISEHNRLYWYRQTLGQGPEFLTYFQNEAQLEKSRLLSDRFSAERPKGSFSTLEIQRTEQGDSAMYLCASSLGAGLHNEQFFGPGTRLTVL.

The rearrangement uses TRBV27 and TRBJ2-7, with D tentatively TRBD2 (6 bases). The CDR3 has 14 residues. Germline lookup yields CDR1 MNHEY and CDR2 SMNVEV (reference sequence). V lost 8 bases, J lost 2 bases, and 16 bases lay in between. CDR3 sequence reads: CASGGGRFPYEQYF. CDR3 DNA: TGTGCCAGCGGGGGAGGCAGGTTCCCCTACGAGCAGTACTTC.

This rearrangement joins TRBV27 to TRBJ1-4; no firm D call. The CDR3 has 13 residues. CDR1 MNHEY and CDR2 SMNVEV come from the germline V gene (reference sequence). Deletions cut 6 bases from V and 5 bases from J, with 10 bases between. CDR3 residues: CASRRRPNEKLFF. CDR3 bases: TGTGCCAGCAGGCGCCGGCCCAATGAAAAACTGTTTTTT.